Listed below are T cell receptor beta chains from one sample, sequenced in a study of T cell responses to AZD1222 COVID-19 vaccine. The method was immunoSEQ multiplex PCR; TCRdb's version includes in-frame clones alone and lacks a portion of them. Of about 130,000 clones detected, more than 85% appear once; the ten largest clones hold more than 2.5%. Sequencing was performed on peripheral blood, taken on day 0 of AZD1222 vaccination. These receptors came from an adult in good health. CDR3s include the opening cysteine and the closing phenylalanine or tryptophan. The D gene is left open where the match is weak. Only part of the rows carry a size: once, few, many, or a class if the clone is expanded.

CDR3,DNA,J,size,D,V
CASSQDFGFRDYGYTF,TGCGCCAGCAGCCAAGATTTCGGCTTTCGGGACTATGGCTACACCTTC,TRBJ1-2,NA,NA,TRBV4-3
CASSSDRDSKKTQYF,TGTGCCAGCAGCTCTGACAGGGACAGCAAGAAGACCCAGTACTTC,TRBJ2-5,NA,TRBD1,TRBV7-2
CASSFEPSNEQFF,TGCGCCAGCAGCTTCGAGCCGTCTAATGAGCAGTTCTTC,TRBJ2-1,NA,NA,TRBV5-1
CASSLGGPANTGELFF,TGTGCCAGCAGCTTAGGCGGCCCTGCGAACACCGGGGAGCTGTTTTTT,TRBJ2-2,NA,NA,TRBV11-3
CASSVGTNSYEQYF,TGTGCCAGCAGCGTAGGGACAAACTCCTACGAGCAGTACTTC,TRBJ2-7,few,NA,TRBV9
CASSLLGTGGHEQYF,TGTGCCAGCAGCCTACTCGGGACAGGGGGCCACGAGCAGTACTTC,TRBJ2-7,few,TRBD1,TRBV3-1/TRBV3-2
CASRGEGRKAKNIQYF,TGTGCCAGTCGGGGGGAGGGGAGGAAAGCCAAAAACATTCAGTACTTC,TRBJ2-4,NA,TRBD2,TRBV19
CAWSGTSGNTGELFF,TGTGCCTGGAGTGGGACTAGCGGGAACACCGGGGAGCTGTTTTTT,TRBJ2-2,once,TRBD2,TRBV30
CASSEVHGGTEAFF,TGTGCCAGCAGTGAAGTCCATGGGGGCACTGAAGCTTTCTTT,TRBJ1-1,NA,NA,TRBV6-1
CASSFLGSNYGYTF,TGCGCCAGCAGCTTCCTGGGGTCTAACTATGGCTACACCTTC,TRBJ1-2,NA,NA,TRBV5-1
CASSIKGISSYNEQFF,TGTGCCAGTAGTATAAAGGGCATTAGCTCCTACAATGAGCAGTTCTTC,TRBJ2-1,NA,NA,TRBV19
CASSLDIHRGNLRNEQFF,TGTGCCAGCAGCCTCGATATCCACAGGGGCAATCTCCGCAATGAGCAGTTCTTC,TRBJ2-1,NA,TRBD1,TRBV14
CAWSSDIQQPQHF,TGTGCCTGGAGCTCCGATATTCAGCAGCCCCAGCATTTT,TRBJ1-5,NA,NA,TRBV30
CASSNGLAIPTDTQYF,TGTGCCAGCAGCAACGGACTAGCCATCCCCACAGATACGCAGTATTTT,TRBJ2-3,NA,TRBD2,TRBV16
CASSLPSLTGGIDEQYF,TGTGCCAGCAGTCTTCCAAGCCTGACAGGGGGCATCGACGAGCAGTACTTC,TRBJ2-7,NA,TRBD1,TRBV28
CASTIQYTQYF,TGTGCCAGCACCATTCAATATACGCAGTATTTT,TRBJ2-3,NA,NA,TRBV6-5
CSASVRYEQYF,TGCAGTGCTAGTGTAAGATACGAGCAGTACTTC,TRBJ2-7,NA,NA,TRBV20-1
CSVELGGQGGETQYF,TGCAGCGTTGAATTAGGAGGACAGGGAGGAGAGACCCAGTACTTC,TRBJ2-5,NA,TRBD1,TRBV29-1
CAWSPGRPGEYEQYF,TGTGCCTGGAGCCCAGGGAGGCCGGGGGAATACGAGCAGTACTTC,TRBJ2-7,NA,NA,TRBV30
CASSEALQGLAFF,TGTGCCAGCAGTGAAGCGCTTCAGGGGTTAGCCTTCTTT,TRBJ1-1,NA,NA,TRBV2
CASRPEPNYGYTF,TGTGCCAGCAGGCCCGAACCTAACTATGGCTACACCTTC,TRBJ1-2,NA,NA,TRBV28
CASSGIWNTGELFF,TGTGCCAGCAGCGGGATCTGGAACACCGGGGAGCTGTTTTTT,TRBJ2-2,NA,NA,TRBV11-2
CASSILGRGGALDGYTF,TGTGCCAGCAGTATCCTCGGGAGGGGGGGCGCCTTAGATGGCTACACCTTC,TRBJ1-2,NA,NA,TRBV27
CASSQETGAGGKYF,TGTGCCAGCAGCCAAGAGACGGGGGCGGGGGGCAAGTATTTT,TRBJ2-3,NA,TRBD2,TRBV3-1/TRBV3-2
CASSLQFTEAFF,TGTGCCAGCAGTTTACAGTTCACTGAAGCTTTCTTT,TRBJ1-1,NA,NA,TRBV28
CASSLQGRNEKLFF,TGTGCCAGCAGCTTACAGGGGCGTAATGAAAAACTGTTTTTT,TRBJ1-4,NA,NA,TRBV7-2
CASTSKRGLAGAVTGELFF,TGTGCCAGCACCTCAAAACGGGGACTAGCGGGAGCGGTCACCGGGGAGCTGTTTTTT,TRBJ2-2,NA,NA,TRBV21-1
CASSAYRTGDRRTEAFF,TGTGCCAGCAGCGCATATAGGACAGGGGATAGGCGCACTGAAGCTTTCTTT,TRBJ1-1,once,TRBD1,TRBV11-2
CASSFGGGDTQYF,TGTGCCAGCAGCTTCGGAGGTGGAGATACGCAGTATTTT,TRBJ2-3,NA,NA,TRBV5-4
CASSLTGVYGYTF,TGTGCCAGCAGTTTAACGGGAGTCTATGGCTACACCTTC,TRBJ1-2,NA,NA,TRBV27
CASRQGGDTGELFF,TGTGCCAGCCGTCAAGGGGGAGACACCGGGGAGCTGTTTTTT,TRBJ2-2,NA,NA,TRBV28
CASRLTRDTEAFF,TGTGCCAGCAGATTAACTCGGGACACTGAAGCTTTCTTT,TRBJ1-1,NA,NA,TRBV28
CASSPQRSRLSEQFF,TGTGCCAGCAGTCCTCAGCGGAGTAGGCTGAGTGAGCAGTTCTTC,TRBJ2-1,once,NA,TRBV28
CASSSNKRDNTYEQYF,TGTGCCAGCAGCTCTAATAAGCGGGATAATACCTACGAGCAGTACTTC,TRBJ2-7,NA,TRBD2,TRBV7-6
CASSAPLGRSQYF,TGTGCCAGCAGTGCCCCGTTGGGGAGGTCCCAGTACTTC,TRBJ2-5,NA,NA,TRBV28
CASSPGTTTDTQYF,TGTGCCAGTAGCCCCGGGACTACCACAGATACGCAGTATTTT,TRBJ2-3,NA,TRBD2,TRBV19
CASSVHGYGYTF,TGTGCCAGCAGCGTACACGGTTATGGCTACACCTTC,TRBJ1-2,NA,NA,TRBV9
CASRVGGGSNEQYF,TGTGCCAGCAGGGTAGGCGGAGGTTCAAACGAGCAGTACTTC,TRBJ2-7,NA,NA,TRBV28
CSVLQGILNTEAFF,TGCAGCGTACTACAGGGTATCCTAAACACTGAAGCTTTCTTT,TRBJ1-1,NA,NA,TRBV29-1
CATSKGQGGYNEQFF,TGTGCCACCAGCAAAGGACAGGGGGGATACAATGAGCAGTTCTTC,TRBJ2-1,NA,TRBD1,TRBV15
CASSPSRDRAINEQYF,TGTGCCAGCTCACCCTCCCGGGACAGGGCAATTAACGAGCAGTACTTC,TRBJ2-7,NA,TRBD1,TRBV18
CASSQDPWEGNEQFF,TGTGCCAGCAGCCAAGATCCTTGGGAAGGCAATGAGCAGTTCTTC,TRBJ2-1,NA,NA,TRBV3-1/TRBV3-2
CASSLQTGSAYGYTF,TGTGCCAGCAGCTTGCAGACAGGGTCGGCCTATGGCTACACCTTC,TRBJ1-2,NA,TRBD1,TRBV7-2
CASRVGRGNYNSPLHF,TGTGCCAGCAGGGTGGGAAGGGGGAACTATAATTCACCCCTCCACTTT,TRBJ1-6,NA,NA,TRBV28
CASSSRVNSPLHF,TGTGCCAGCAGCTCTAGGGTTAATTCACCCCTCCACTTT,TRBJ1-6,NA,NA,TRBV7-9
CATSRDPRWADTQYF,TGTGCCACCAGCAGAGATCCCCGGTGGGCAGATACGCAGTATTTT,TRBJ2-3,few,NA,TRBV15
CASSAVRAGDGYTF,TGTGCCAGTAGTGCGGTAAGGGCAGGGGATGGCTACACCTTC,TRBJ1-2,NA,NA,TRBV19
CASSEALAFYGYTF,TGTGCCAGCAGTGAAGCGCTTGCGTTTTATGGCTACACCTTC,TRBJ1-2,NA,NA,TRBV6-1
CASINDRNTEAFF,TGTGCCAGCATTAATGACAGGAACACTGAAGCTTTCTTT,TRBJ1-1,NA,NA,TRBV6-5
CAWRLAGDWHEQFF,TGTGCCTGGAGACTAGCGGGAGACTGGCATGAGCAGTTCTTC,TRBJ2-1,NA,TRBD2,TRBV30
CASSRGGREQFF,TGTGCCAGCAGCAGAGGGGGGCGAGAGCAGTTCTTC,TRBJ2-1,NA,NA,TRBV11-3
CASSTDTLYGYTF,TGTGCCAGCAGCACGGACACTCTCTATGGCTACACCTTC,TRBJ1-2,once,NA,TRBV7-9
CASSLAGQSSYNSPLHF,TGTGCCAGCAGCTTAGCGGGCCAGAGCTCCTATAATTCACCCCTCCACTTT,TRBJ1-6,once,NA,TRBV7-8
CASTSDGSRNYGYTF,TGTGCCAGCACCTCGGACGGATCTCGTAACTATGGCTACACCTTC,TRBJ1-2,NA,NA,TRBV7-9
CASSPPRTGINEQFF,TGTGCCAGCTCACCACCCAGGACAGGGATAAATGAGCAGTTCTTC,TRBJ2-1,once,TRBD1,TRBV18
CASSLETGREAFF,TGTGCCAGCAGCCTCGAGACGGGTAGAGAAGCTTTCTTT,TRBJ1-1,NA,NA,TRBV7-2
CASSFRGLNTEAFF,TGTGCCAGCAGTTTCAGGGGGCTGAACACTGAAGCTTTCTTT,TRBJ1-1,NA,TRBD1,TRBV27
CASSLTGTDTQYF,TGTGCCAGCAGCTTGACTGGCACAGATACGCAGTATTTT,TRBJ2-3,NA,NA,TRBV5-6
CASSFSSGSTGELFF,TGTGCCAGCAGTTTCTCTAGCGGATCTACCGGGGAGCTGTTTTTT,TRBJ2-2,NA,TRBD2,TRBV6-5